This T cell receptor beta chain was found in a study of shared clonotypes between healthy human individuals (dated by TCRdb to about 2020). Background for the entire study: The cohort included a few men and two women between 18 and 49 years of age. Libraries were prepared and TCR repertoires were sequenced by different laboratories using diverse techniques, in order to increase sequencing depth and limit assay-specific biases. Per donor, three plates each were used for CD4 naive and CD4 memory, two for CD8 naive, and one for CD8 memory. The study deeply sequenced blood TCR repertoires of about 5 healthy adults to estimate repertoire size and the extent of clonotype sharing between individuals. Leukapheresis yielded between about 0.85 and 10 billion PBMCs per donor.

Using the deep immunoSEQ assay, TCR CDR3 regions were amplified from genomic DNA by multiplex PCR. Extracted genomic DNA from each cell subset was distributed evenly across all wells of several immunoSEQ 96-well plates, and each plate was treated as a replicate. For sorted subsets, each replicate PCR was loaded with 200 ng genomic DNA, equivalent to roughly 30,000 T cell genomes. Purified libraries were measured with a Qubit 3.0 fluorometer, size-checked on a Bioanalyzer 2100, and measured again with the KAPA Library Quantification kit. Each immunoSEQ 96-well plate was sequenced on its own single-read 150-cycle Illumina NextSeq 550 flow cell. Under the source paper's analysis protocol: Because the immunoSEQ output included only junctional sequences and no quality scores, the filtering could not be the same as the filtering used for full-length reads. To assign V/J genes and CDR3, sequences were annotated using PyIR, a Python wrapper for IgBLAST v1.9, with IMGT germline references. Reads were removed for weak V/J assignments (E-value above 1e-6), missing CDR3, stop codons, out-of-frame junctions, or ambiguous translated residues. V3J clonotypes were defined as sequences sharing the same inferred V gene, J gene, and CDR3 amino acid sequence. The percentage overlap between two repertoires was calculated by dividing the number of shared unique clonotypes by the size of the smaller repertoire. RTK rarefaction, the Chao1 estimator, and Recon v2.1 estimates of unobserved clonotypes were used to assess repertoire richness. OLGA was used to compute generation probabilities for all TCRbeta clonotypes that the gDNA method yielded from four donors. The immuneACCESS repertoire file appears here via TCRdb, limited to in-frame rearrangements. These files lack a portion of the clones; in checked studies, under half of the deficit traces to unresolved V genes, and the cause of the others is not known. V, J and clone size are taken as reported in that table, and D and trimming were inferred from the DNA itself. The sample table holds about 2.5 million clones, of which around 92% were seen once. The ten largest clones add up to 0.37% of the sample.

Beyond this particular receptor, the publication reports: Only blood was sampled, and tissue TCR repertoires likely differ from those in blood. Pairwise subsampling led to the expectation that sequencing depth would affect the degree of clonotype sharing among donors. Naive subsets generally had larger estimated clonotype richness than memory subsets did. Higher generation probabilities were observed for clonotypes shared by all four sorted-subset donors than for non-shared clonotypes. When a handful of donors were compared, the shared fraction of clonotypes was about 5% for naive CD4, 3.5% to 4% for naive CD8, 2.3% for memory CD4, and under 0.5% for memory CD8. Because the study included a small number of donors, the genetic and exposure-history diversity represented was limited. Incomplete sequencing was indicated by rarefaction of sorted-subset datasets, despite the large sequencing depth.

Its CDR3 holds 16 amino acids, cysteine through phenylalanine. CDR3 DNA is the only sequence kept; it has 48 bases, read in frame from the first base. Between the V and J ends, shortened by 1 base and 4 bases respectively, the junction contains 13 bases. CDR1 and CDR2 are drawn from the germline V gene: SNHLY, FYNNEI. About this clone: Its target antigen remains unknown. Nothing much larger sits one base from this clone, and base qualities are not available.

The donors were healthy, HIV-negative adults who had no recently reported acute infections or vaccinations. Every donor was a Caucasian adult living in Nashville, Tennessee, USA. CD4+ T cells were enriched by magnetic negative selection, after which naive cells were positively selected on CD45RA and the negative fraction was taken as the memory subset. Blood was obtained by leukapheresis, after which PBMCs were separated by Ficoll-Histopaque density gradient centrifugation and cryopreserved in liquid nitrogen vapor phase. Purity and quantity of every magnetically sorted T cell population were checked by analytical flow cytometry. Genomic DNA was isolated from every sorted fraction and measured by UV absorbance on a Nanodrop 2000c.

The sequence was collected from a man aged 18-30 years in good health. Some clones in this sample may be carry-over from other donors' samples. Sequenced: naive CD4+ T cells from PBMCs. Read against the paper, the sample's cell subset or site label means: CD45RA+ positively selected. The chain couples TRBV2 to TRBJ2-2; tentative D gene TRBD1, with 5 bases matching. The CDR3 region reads CASSEVQVAITGELFF. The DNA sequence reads TGTGCCAGCAGTGAAGTACAGGTGGCCATCACCGGGGAGCTGTTTTTT.